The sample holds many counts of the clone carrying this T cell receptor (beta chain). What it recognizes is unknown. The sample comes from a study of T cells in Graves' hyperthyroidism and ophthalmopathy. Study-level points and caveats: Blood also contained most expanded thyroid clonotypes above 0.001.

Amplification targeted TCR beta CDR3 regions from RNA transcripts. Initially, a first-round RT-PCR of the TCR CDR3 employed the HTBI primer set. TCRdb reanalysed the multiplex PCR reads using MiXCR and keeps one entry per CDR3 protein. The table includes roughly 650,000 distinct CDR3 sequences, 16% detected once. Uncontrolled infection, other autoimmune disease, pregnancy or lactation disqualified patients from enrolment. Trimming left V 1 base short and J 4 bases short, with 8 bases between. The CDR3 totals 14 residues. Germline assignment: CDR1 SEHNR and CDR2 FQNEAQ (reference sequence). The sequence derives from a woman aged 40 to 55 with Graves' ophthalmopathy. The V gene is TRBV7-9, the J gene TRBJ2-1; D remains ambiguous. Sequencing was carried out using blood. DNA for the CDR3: TGTGCCAGCAGCTTAGTACAGTGGTACAATGAGCAGTTCTTC. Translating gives CASSLVQWYNEQFF.